One T cell receptor (beta chain) is described in this entry. The data originate from a study of blood T cell repertoires in COVID-19. Study details: The origin of the acute and convalescent COVID-19 samples was the United States, Italy and Spain. The analysed material was cDNA or gDNA that came from T cells, B-cell-depleted T cells, or PBMCs.

The repertoire was sequenced with immunoSEQ multiplex PCR; TCRdb's copy has only in-frame clones and lacks some. The sample gives around 310,000 clones, 85% to 90% of which show up once; around 0.93% is in the top ten. Germline V CDR1 and CDR2: DFQATT, SNEGSKA (reference sequence). The CDR3 runs 16 residues. Losses at the gene ends were 3 bases for V and 2 bases for J; bases not matched to a gene: 9. The V call is TRBV20-1, the J call TRBJ2-7, with 11 bases identical to TRBD1. This receptor was taken from a woman aged 40 to 50 with COVID-19, enrolled during active disease. The sample taken for sequencing was peripheral blood. The CDR3 spells CSASLSPGQGAYEQYF. The CDR3, as DNA: TGCAGTGCTAGTCTCTCCCCGGGACAGGGGGCCTACGAGCAGTACTTC.